What follows are 8 T cell receptor beta chains derived from one specimen sequenced in a study of CD4 T cells in lung cancer. The lung tissue was taken at least 3 cm from the tumor in the same resection. Profiled with immunoSEQ multiplex PCR; TCRdb holds only in-frame clones, not every one. The top ten clones hold about 16% of a sample with around 11,000 clones, over 65% of them seen once. Sequenced: normal lung tissue taken away from the tumor. The origin of the receptors is a man aged 55 to 70 with non-small cell lung cancer.

This clone has only a few counts. CDR3 coding DNA: TGTGCCAGCAGTGAGATATACAGGGGCTCTGGGGCCAACGTCCTGACTTTC. It encodes CASSEIYRGSGANVLTF. This chain links TRBV6-1 with TRBJ2-6, with TRBD1 identical over 7 bases. The CDR3 totals 17 residues. Germline CDR1 is MNHNS and CDR2 is SASEGT. Trimming removed 3 bases from V and 0 bases from J; junction bases left unmatched: 5.

This clone is medium-sized. The chain links TRBV19 to TRBJ1-5; D may be TRBD1 (6 bases). V was trimmed by 5 bases and J by 7 bases, leaving 21 bases between them. The CDR3 runs 16 residues. Germline CDR1 is LNHDA and CDR2 is SQIVND (reference sequence). CDR3 amino acids: CASSHTRQVGGQPQHF. The CDR3 region has the DNA TGTGCCAGTAGTCATACCCGACAGGTAGGCGGACAGCCCCAGCATTTT. The variable domain in full, with the rest retrieved from reference TRBV19 and TRBJ1-5, is DGGITQSPKYLFRKEGQNVTLSCEQNLNHDAMYWYRQDPGQGLRLIYYSQIVNDFQKGDIAEGYSVSREKKESFPLTVTSAQKNPTAFYLCASSHTRQVGGQPQHFGDGTRLSIL.

This clone was recorded a few times. The genes are TRBV30 and TRBJ1-5, with D possibly matching TRBD1 (5 bases). Trimming removed 0 bases at V and 0 bases at J, with 15 bases between. The germline V gene encodes CDR1 GTSNPN and CDR2 SVGIG (reference sequence). This CDR3 has 17 amino acids. CDR3 region: CAWSVGRVRNSNQPQHF. As DNA, the CDR3 is TGTGCCTGGAGTGTGGGCAGGGTTAGGAATAGCAATCAGCCCCAGCATTTT. The full variable domain, its missing parts supplied by reference TRBV30 and TRBJ1-5, is SQTIHQWPATLVQPVGSPLSLECTVEGTSNPNLYWYRQAAGRGLQLLFYSVGIGQISSEVPQNLSASRPQDRQFILSSKKLLLSDSGFYLCAWSVGRVRNSNQPQHFGDGTRLSIL.

The V call is TRBV7-2, the J call TRBJ2-1; D is unresolved. Trimming cost V 0 bases and J 10 bases, with 7 bases left between them. From germline, CDR1 is SGHTA and CDR2 FQGNSA. The CDR3 consists of 12 residues. The CDR3 bases are TGTGCCAGCAGCTTAGCGGCGCGGGAGCAGTTCTTC. It is translated as CASSLAAREQFF.

This clone occurred a few times. The J gene is TRBJ2-3, the V gene TRBV5-3; 9 bases map to TRBD1. TRBV5-3 carries the ORF label, with uncertain function. Germline trimming cut 8 bases from V and 3 bases from J; bases unmatched to any gene: 13. The CDR3 consists of 16 residues. CDR3 region: CASNRGGTGLTDTQYF. The CDR3 DNA follows: TGTGCCAGCAATCGGGGAGGGACAGGGTTAACAGATACGCAGTATTTT.

The V and J genes are TRBV5-1 and TRBJ1-2, with TRBD1 matching 9 bases. Trimming cost V 4 bases and J 5 bases; bases outside gene matches: 9. This CDR3 is 15 amino acids long. Germline-derived CDR1 and CDR2 are SGHRS and YFSETQ. In DNA form, the CDR3 reads TGCGCCAGCAGCGCCGGGACAGGGCCAGGATATGGCTACACCTTC. Amino acid sequence: CASSAGTGPGYGYTF.

The chain couples TRBV27 to TRBJ1-1; D not certain. The germline V gene has CDR1 MNHEY and CDR2 SMNVEV (reference sequence). This CDR3 region has 14 residues. Trimming removed 6 bases at V and 2 bases at J, with 13 bases between. The CDR3 is CASRETDRNTEAFF. The CDR3 DNA sequence: TGTGCCAGCAGAGAGACTGATCGTAACACTGAAGCTTTCTTT.

The gene calls are TRBV7-3 and TRBJ2-2; TRBD2 agrees at 13 bases. The CDR3 loop spans 16 amino acids. The V segment lost 4 bases and the J segment 8 bases; nucleotides outside the gene matches: 7. CDR1 and CDR2 (germline): SGHTA, FQGTGA. The CDR3 nucleotides are TGTGCCAGCAGCTCTGGACTAGCGGGGGCATTGGGGGAGCTGTTTTTT. It yields the protein CASSSGLAGALGELFF.